This T cell receptor (beta chain) was retrieved from a study of blood T cell repertoires in COVID-19. Study-level background: Samples of COVID-19 (acute and convalescent) were obtained from the United States, Italy and Spain.

Profiling relied on immunoSEQ multiplex PCR, and the TCRdb table lists in-frame clones only, not all of them. The sample carries about 230,000 clones, 80% to 90% recorded once. V dropped 8 bases and J dropped 7 bases, with 8 bases sitting between them. The CDR3 is 11 amino acids. The germline CDR1 and CDR2 sequences are SNHLY and FYNNEI. The chain combines TRBV2 with TRBJ2-2; D remains ambiguous. The material sequenced was peripheral blood. The clonotype comes from a man in his forties with acute or convalescent COVID-19. The CDR3 sequence is CASLYFGELFF. CDR3 DNA: TGTGCCAGCCTCTACTTCGGGGAGCTGTTTTTT.